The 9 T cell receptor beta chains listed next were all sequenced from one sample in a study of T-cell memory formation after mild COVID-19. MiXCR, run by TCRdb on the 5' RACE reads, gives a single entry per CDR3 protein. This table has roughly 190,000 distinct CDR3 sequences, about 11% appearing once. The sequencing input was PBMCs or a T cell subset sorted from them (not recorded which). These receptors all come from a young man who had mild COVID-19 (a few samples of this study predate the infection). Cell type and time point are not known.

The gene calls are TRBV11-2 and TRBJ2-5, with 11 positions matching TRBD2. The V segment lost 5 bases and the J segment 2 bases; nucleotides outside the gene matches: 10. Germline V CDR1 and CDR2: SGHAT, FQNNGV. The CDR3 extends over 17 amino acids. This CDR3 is CASSPTNRLAGQETQYF. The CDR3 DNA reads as TGTGCCAGCAGCCCCACCAACCGACTAGCGGGGCAAGAGACCCAGTACTTC. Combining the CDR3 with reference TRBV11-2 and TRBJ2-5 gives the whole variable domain EAGVAQSPRYKIIEKRQSVAFWCNPISGHATLYWYQQILGQGPKLLIQFQNNGVVDDSQLPKDRFSAERLKGVDSTLKIQPAKLEDSAVYLCASSPTNRLAGQETQYFGPGTRLLVL.

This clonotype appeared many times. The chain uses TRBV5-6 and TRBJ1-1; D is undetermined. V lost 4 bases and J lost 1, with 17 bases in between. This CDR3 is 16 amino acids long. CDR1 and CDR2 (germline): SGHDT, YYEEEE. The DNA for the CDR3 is TGTGCCAGCAGCCGCCTGGAAAGCCAGTGGAACACTGAAGCTTTCTTT. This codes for CASSRLESQWNTEAFF.

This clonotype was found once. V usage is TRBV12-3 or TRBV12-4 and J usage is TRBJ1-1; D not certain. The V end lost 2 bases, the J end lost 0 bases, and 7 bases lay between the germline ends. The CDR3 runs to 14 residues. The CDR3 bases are TGTGCCAGCAGTTTATGGTGGATGAACACTGAAGCTTTCTTT. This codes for CASSLWWMNTEAFF.

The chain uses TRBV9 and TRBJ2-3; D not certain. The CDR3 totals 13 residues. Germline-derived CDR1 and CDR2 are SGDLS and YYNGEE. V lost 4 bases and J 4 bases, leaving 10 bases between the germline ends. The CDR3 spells CASSFYSADTQYF. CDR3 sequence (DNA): TGTGCCAGCAGCTTCTACTCTGCAGATACGCAGTATTTT.

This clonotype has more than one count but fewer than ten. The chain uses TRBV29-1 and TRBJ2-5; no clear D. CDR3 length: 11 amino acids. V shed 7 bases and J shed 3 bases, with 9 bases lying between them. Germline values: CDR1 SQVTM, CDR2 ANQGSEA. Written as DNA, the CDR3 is TGCAGCGGATCAGGTGAAGAGACCCAGTACTTC. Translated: CSGSGEETQYF.

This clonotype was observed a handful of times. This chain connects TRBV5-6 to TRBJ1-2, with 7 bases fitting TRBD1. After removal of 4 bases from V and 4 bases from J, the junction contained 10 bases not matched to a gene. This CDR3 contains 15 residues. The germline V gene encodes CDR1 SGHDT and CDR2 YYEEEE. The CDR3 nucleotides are TGTGCCAGCAGCCGTCCCCAGGGACAGATCTATGGCTACACCTTC. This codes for CASSRPQGQIYGYTF.

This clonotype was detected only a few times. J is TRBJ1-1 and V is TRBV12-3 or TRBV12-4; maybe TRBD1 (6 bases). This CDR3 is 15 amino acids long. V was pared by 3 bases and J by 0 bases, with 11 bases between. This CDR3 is CASSFGGSMNTEAFF. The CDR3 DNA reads TGTGCCAGCAGTTTCGGGGGCTCCATGAACACTGAAGCTTTCTTT.

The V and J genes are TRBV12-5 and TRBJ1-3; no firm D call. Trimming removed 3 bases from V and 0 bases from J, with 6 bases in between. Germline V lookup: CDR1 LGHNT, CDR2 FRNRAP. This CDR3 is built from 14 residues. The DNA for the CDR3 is TGTGCTAGTGGTTTAAGTACCTCTGGAAACACCATATATTTT. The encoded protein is CASGLSTSGNTIYF.

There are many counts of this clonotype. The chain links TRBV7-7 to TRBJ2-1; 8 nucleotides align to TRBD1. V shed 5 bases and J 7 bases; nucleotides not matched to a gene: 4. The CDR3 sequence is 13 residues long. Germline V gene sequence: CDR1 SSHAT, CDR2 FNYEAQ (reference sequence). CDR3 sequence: CASSIDRGNEQFF. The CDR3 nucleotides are TGTGCCAGCAGCATCGACAGGGGAAATGAGCAGTTCTTC.